This entry lists 10 T cell receptor beta chains sequenced from one sample in a study of identical twins. Via MiXCR, TCRdb re-called the 5' RACE reads, giving one row per CDR3 protein. Among some 730,000 distinct CDR3 sequences listed, 18% were seen once. This same sample was also part of a study on T cells expressing NK-cell markers.

The sequencing input was PBMCs. The receptors originated from a woman aged 18 to 35 in good health.

There are a few counts of this clonotype. J is TRBJ2-3 and V is TRBV7-2; 7 bases map to TRBD2. V was pared by 2 bases and J by 0 bases, with 11 bases of the junction left unmatched. The CDR3 runs to 18 residues. Germline loops: CDR1 SGHTA, CDR2 FQGNSA. CDR3 sequence (DNA): TGTGCCAGCAGCTTAAGGGCTAGCGGACCCGCTAGCACAGATACGCAGTATTTT. Its translation: CASSLRASGPASTDTQYF. Supplemented by reference TRBV7-2 and TRBJ2-3, the full variable domain reads GAGVSQSPSNKVTEKGKDVELRCDPISGHTALYWYRQSLGQGLEFLIYFQGNSAPDKSGLPSDRFSAERTGGSVSTLTIQRTQQEDSAVYLCASSLRASGPASTDTQYFGPGTRLTVL.

This clonotype has a handful of counts. V usage is TRBV20-1 and J usage is TRBJ2-3; D assignment may be TRBD1 or TRBD2 (5 bases each). Germline V gene data show CDR1 as DFQATT and CDR2 as SNEGSKA (reference sequence). The V and J ends lost 3 bases and 6 bases respectively, with 13 bases between them. The CDR3 totals 13 residues. CDR3 protein: CSASVGGTDTQYF. In DNA, the CDR3 is TGCAGTGCTAGTGTTGGGGGAACGGATACGCAGTATTTT.

This clonotype was detected only a few times. This chain joins TRBV5-1 and TRBJ2-7; D may be TRBD1 (5 bases). CDR3 length: 16 residues. V lost 0 bases, J lost 2 bases, and 15 bases lay in between. CDR1 and CDR2 from the germline V gene are SGHRS and YFSETQ. The CDR3 here is CASSLAFLDSTYEQYF. The CDR3 coding sequence is TGCGCCAGCAGCTTGGCCTTTCTAGACAGCACCTACGAGCAGTACTTC.

The chain uses TRBV9 and TRBJ2-5, with 10 bases aligning to TRBD2. The CDR3 is 17 residues long. V was clipped by 0 bases and J by 1 base; unmatched bases: 6. Germline CDR1 is SGDLS and CDR2 is YYNGEE. This chain's CDR3 is CASSVVDSGRPQETQYF. Here the CDR3 DNA reads TGTGCCAGCAGCGTAGTTGATAGCGGGAGGCCCCAAGAGACCCAGTACTTC.

This clonotype was recorded a few times. The chain joins TRBV20-1 to TRBJ2-7, with D possibly being TRBD2 (5 bases). The germline CDR1 and CDR2 sequences are DFQATT and SNEGSKA (reference sequence). Trimming cost V 6 bases and J 4 bases, with 16 bases left between them. There are 13 residues in the CDR3. The CDR3 reads CSAPAAGAYEQYF. The CDR3 region has the DNA TGCAGTGCCCCTGCGGCGGGTGCATACGAGCAGTACTTC.

The table lists this clonotype with a few counts. The V call is TRBV7-6, the J call TRBJ2-1, with TRBD2 identical over 13 bases. The CDR3 contains 15 residues. V lost 5 bases, J lost 7 bases, and 5 bases stayed unmatched. CDR1 is SGHVS and CDR2 is FNYEAQ in the germline V gene. In nucleotides, the CDR3 is TGTGCCAGCAGCGTACTAGCGGGGGGGAGGAATGAGCAGTTCTTC. This translates into CASSVLAGGRNEQFF.

The chain links TRBV27 to TRBJ2-1; 8 bases are shared with TRBD1. Germline CDR1 is MNHEY and CDR2 is SMNVEV (reference sequence). CDR3 length: 14 amino acids. After removal of 2 bases from V and 8 bases from J, the junction contained 5 bases not matched to a gene. The CDR3 protein is CASSLRTGIDEQFF. Here the CDR3 DNA reads TGTGCCAGCAGTTTAAGGACAGGGATTGATGAGCAGTTCTTC.

This clonotype was detected a few times. This rearrangement joins TRBV6-2 or TRBV6-3 to TRBJ2-5, with unresolved D. The CDR3 is 14 residues long. V gave up 2 bases and J gave up 2 bases, with 9 bases separating them. Germline V gene lookup returns CDR1 MNHEY and CDR2 SVGEGT. The CDR3 region has the DNA TGTGCCAGCAGTTACGGTGACGAGCAAGAGACCCAGTACTTC. Translated: CASSYGDEQETQYF.

This clonotype was seen at least ten times. The genes are TRBV12-3 or TRBV12-4 and TRBJ2-3; D is unclear. V was shortened by 6 bases and J by 6 bases, with 10 bases between the two germline ends. The CDR3 covers 12 residues. CDR3 in DNA: TGTGCCAGCAGATGGGGTCCGGATACGCAGTATTTT. This codes for CASRWGPDTQYF.

The genes are TRBV12-3 or TRBV12-4 and TRBJ2-1, with 9 bases aligning to TRBD2. J gave up 7 bases and V 6 bases, and 13 bases lay outside the gene matches. The CDR3 loop spans 16 amino acids. CDR3 DNA: TGTGCCAGCAGCCTCCGGAGGGCGGGAGGGTATAATGAGCAGTTCTTC. It is translated as CASSLRRAGGYNEQFF.